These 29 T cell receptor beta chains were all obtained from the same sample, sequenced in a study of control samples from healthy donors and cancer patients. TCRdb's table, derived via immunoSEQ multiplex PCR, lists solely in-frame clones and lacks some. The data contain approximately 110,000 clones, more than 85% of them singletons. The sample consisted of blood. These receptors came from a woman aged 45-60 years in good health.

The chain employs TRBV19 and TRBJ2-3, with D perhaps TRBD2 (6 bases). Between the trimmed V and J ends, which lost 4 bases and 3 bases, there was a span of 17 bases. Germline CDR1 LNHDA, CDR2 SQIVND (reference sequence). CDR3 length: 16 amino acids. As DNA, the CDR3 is TGTGCCAGTAGTAAACCTCCCGGGAGCGGGACAGATACGCAGTATTTT. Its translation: CASSKPPGSGTDTQYF.

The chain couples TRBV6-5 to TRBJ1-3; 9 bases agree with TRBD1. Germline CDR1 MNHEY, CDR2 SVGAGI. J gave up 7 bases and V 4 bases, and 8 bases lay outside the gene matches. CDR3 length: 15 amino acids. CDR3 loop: CASSFDRGNENTIYF. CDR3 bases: TGTGCCAGCAGTTTTGACAGGGGGAACGAGAACACCATATATTTT.

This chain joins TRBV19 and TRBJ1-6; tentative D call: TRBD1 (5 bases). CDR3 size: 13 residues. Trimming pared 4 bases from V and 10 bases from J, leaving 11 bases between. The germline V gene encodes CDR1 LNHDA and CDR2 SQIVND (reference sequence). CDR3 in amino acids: CASSTRGESPLHF. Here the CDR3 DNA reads TGTGCCAGTAGTACTAGGGGCGAATCACCCCTCCACTTT.

The CDR3 protein is CASSDLTGGDTEAFF. The CDR3 DNA follows: TGTGCCAGCAGTGACCTCACAGGGGGAGACACTGAAGCTTTCTTT. The rearrangement joins TRBV6-1 to TRBJ1-1; 8 bases are shared with TRBD1. Germline V lookup: CDR1 MNHNS, CDR2 SASEGT. Losses at the gene ends were 3 bases for V and 3 bases for J; bases not matched to a gene: 6. The CDR3 sequence is 15 residues long.

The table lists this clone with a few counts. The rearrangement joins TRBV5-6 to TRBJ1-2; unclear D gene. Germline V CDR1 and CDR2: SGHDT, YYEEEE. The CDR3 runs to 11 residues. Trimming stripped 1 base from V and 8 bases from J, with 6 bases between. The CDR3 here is CASSLWYGYTF. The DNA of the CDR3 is TGTGCCAGCAGCTTGTGGTACGGCTACACCTTC.

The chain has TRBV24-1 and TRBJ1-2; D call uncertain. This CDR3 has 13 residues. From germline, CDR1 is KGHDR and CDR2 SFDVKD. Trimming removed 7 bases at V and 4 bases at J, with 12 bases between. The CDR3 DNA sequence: TGTGCCACCAGCACCGGGGAACTCTATGGCTACACCTTC. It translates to CATSTGELYGYTF.

This CDR3 is CASNWGDYGYTF. The CDR3 coding sequence is TGTGCCAGTAATTGGGGGGACTATGGCTACACCTTC. This chain links TRBV19 with TRBJ1-2; TRBD1 is a possible D gene (5 bases). Germline CDR1 LNHDA, CDR2 SQIVND (reference sequence). With 7 bases removed from V and 3 bases from J, the gap between germline ends came to 9 bases. The CDR3 is 12 amino acids. The entire variable domain, with the rest obtained from reference TRBV19 and TRBJ1-2, is as follows: DGGITQSPKYLFRKEGQNVTLSCEQNLNHDAMYWYRQDPGQGLRLIYYSQIVNDFQKGDIAEGYSVSREKKESFPLTVTSAQKNPTAFYLCASNWGDYGYTFGSGTRLTVV.

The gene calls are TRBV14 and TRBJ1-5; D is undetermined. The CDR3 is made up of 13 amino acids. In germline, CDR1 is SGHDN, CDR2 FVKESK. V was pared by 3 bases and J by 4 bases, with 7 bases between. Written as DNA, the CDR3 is TGTGCCAGCAGCCAGGGTGGGAATCAGCCCCAGCATTTT. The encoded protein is CASSQGGNQPQHF. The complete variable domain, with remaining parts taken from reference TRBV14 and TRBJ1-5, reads EAGVTQFPSHSVIEKGQTVTLRCDPISGHDNLYWYRRVMGKEIKFLLHFVKESKQDESGMPNNRFLAERTGGTYSTLKVQPAELEDSGVYFCASSQGGNQPQHFGDGTRLSIL.

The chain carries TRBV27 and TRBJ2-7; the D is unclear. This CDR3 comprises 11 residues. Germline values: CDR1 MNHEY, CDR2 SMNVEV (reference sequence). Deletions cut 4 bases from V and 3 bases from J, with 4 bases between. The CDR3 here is CASSSYYEQYF. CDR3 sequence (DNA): TGTGCCAGCAGTTCCTACTACGAGCAGTACTTC.

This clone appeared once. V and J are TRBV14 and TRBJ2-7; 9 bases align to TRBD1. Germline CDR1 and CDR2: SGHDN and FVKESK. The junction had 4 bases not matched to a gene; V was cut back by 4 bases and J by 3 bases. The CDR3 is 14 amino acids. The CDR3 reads CASSRRDRVYEQYF. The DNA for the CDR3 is TGTGCCAGCAGCCGGCGGGACAGGGTCTACGAGCAGTACTTC.

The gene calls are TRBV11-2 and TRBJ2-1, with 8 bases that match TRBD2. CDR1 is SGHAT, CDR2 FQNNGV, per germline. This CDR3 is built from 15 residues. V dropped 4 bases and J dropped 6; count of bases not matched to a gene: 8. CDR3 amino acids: CASSYLGGASNEQFF. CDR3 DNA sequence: TGTGCCAGCAGCTACCTCGGGGGGGCCTCCAATGAGCAGTTCTTC.

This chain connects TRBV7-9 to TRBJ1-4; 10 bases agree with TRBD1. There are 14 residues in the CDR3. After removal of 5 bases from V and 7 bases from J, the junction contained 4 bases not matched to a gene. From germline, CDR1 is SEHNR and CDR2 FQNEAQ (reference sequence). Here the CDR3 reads CASSPGQGGEKLFF. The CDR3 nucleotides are TGTGCCAGCAGCCCAGGACAGGGGGGTGAAAAACTGTTTTTT.

In nucleotides, the CDR3 is TGTGCCAGCCAACTAGCGGGAGGGCCCACCGGGGAGCTGTTTTTT. It yields the protein CASQLAGGPTGELFF. The chain couples TRBV6-5 to TRBJ2-2; 13 bases line up with TRBD2. The CDR3 is made up of 15 amino acids. The trim removed 8 bases at V and 4 bases at J, leaving 4 bases unmatched. Germline V CDR1 and CDR2: MNHEY, SVGAGI.

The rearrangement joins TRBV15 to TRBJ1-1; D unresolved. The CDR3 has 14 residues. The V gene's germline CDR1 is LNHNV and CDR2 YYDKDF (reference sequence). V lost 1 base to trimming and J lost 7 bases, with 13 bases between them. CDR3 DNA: TGTGCCACCAGCAGAGGATTGAATGAGGGTGAAGCTTTCTTT. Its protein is CATSRGLNEGEAFF.

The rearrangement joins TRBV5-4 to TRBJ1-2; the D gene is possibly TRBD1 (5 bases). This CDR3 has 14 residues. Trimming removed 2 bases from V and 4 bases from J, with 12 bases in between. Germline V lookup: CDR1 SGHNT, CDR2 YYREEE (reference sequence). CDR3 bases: TGTGCCAGCAGCTTCGAGGGACCAGGCTATGGCTACACCTTC. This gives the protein CASSFEGPGYGYTF.

The CDR3 loop is CASSITPTENTEAFF. The DNA for the CDR3 is TGTGCCAGTAGTATAACCCCTACAGAGAACACTGAAGCTTTCTTT. The rearrangement links TRBV19 to TRBJ1-1; D gene uncertain. CDR3 length equals 15 residues. V was shortened by 2 bases and J by 1 base, with 11 bases between the two germline ends. CDR1 is LNHDA and CDR2 is SQIVND in the germline V gene (reference sequence).

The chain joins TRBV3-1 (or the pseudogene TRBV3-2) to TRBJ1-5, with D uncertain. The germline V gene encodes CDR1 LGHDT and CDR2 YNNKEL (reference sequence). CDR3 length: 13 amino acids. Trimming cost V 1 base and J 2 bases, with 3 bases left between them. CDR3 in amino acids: CASSQVRNQPQHF. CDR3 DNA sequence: TGTGCCAGCAGCCAAGTTCGCAATCAGCCCCAGCATTTT.

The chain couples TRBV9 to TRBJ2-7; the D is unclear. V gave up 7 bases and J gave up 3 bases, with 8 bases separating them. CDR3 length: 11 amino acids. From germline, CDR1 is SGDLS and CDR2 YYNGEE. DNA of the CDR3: TGTGCCAGCGGTAACAACTACGAGCAGTACTTC. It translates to CASGNNYEQYF.

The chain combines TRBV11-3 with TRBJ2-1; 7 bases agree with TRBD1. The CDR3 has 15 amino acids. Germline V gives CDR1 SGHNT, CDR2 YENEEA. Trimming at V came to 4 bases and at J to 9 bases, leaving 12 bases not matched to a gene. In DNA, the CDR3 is TGTGCCAGCAGCTCCCTGACAGGGATTAACGGTGAGCAGTTCTTC. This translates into CASSSLTGINGEQFF.

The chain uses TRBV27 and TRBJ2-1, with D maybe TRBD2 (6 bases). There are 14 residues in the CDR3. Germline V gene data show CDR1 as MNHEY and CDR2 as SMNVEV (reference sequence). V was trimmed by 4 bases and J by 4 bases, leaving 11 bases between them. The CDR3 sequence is CASSSPGEYNEQFF. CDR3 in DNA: TGTGCCAGCAGTTCTCCGGGGGAGTACAATGAGCAGTTCTTC.

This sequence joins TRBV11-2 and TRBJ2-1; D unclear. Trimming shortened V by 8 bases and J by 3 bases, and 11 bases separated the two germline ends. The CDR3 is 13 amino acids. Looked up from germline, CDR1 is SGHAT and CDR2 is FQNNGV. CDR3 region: CASGPLGYNEQFF. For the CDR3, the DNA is TGTGCCAGCGGCCCCCTGGGCTACAATGAGCAGTTCTTC.

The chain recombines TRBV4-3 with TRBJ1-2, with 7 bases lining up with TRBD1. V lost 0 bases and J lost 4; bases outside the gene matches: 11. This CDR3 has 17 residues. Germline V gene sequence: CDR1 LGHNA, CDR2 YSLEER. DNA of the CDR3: TGCGCCAGCAGCCAAGATTCGACAGGGAGAGAGGGCTATGGCTACACCTTC. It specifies CASSQDSTGREGYGYTF.

CDR3 protein: CATSSKTGTPYGYTF. The CDR3 DNA sequence: TGTGCCACCAGCAGCAAAACCGGGACACCCTATGGCTACACCTTC. The V and J genes are TRBV15 and TRBJ1-2, with a possible D match to TRBD1 (6 bases). V was shortened by 3 bases and J by 4 bases, with 15 bases between the two germline ends. Germline V gene data show CDR1 as LNHNV and CDR2 as YYDKDF (reference sequence). CDR3 length: 15 residues.

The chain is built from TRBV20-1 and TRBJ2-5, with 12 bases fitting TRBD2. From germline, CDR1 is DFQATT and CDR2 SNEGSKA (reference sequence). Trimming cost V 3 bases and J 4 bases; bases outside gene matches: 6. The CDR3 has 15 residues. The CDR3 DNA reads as TGCAGTGCTAGTAGGGCGACTAGCGGGAGAGAGACCCAGTACTTC. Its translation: CSASRATSGRETQYF.

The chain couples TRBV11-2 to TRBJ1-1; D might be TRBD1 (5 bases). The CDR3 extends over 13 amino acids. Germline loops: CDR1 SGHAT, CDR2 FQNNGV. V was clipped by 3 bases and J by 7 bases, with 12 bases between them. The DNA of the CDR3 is TGTGCCAGCAGCTTGGAGAGGGGTTTTGAAGCTTTCTTT. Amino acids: CASSLERGFEAFF. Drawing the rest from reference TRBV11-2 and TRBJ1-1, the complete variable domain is EAGVAQSPRYKIIEKRQSVAFWCNPISGHATLYWYQQILGQGPKLLIQFQNNGVVDDSQLPKDRFSAERLKGVDSTLKIQPAKLEDSAVYLCASSLERGFEAFFGQGTRLTVV.

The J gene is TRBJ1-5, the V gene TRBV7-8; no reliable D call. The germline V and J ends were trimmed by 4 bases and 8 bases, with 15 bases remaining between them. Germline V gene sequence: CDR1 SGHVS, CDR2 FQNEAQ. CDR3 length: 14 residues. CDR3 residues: CASSSTASREPQHF. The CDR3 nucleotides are TGTGCCAGCAGCTCAACAGCCTCCCGGGAGCCCCAGCATTTT.

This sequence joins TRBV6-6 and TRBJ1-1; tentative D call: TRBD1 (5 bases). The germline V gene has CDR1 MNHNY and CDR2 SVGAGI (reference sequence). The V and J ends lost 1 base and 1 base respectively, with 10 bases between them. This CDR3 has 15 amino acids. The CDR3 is CASSYLRQKNTEAFF. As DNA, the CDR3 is TGTGCCAGCAGTTACTTGAGACAGAAGAACACTGAAGCTTTCTTT.

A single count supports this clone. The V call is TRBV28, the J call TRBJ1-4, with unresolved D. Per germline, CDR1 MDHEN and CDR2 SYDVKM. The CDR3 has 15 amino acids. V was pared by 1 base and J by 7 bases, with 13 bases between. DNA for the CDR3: TGTGCCAGCAGTTTATCACTCAGGACGGGTGAAAAACTGTTTTTT. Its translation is CASSLSLRTGEKLFF.

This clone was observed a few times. Here the CDR3 DNA reads TGTGCCAGCAGACCGAACAGAGACAGGGAGAATGGCTACACCTTC. Translated, it gives CASRPNRDRENGYTF. The chain links TRBV11-2 to TRBJ1-2; 7 positions match TRBD1. Germline CDR1 is SGHAT and CDR2 is FQNNGV. CDR3 length: 15 amino acids. With 6 bases clipped from V and 6 bases from J, the junction kept 13 bases outside the gene matches. The full variable domain, rest sourced from reference TRBV11-2 and TRBJ1-2, is EAGVAQSPRYKIIEKRQSVAFWCNPISGHATLYWYQQILGQGPKLLIQFQNNGVVDDSQLPKDRFSAERLKGVDSTLKIQPAKLEDSAVYLCASRPNRDRENGYTFGSGTRLTVV.